The 17 T cell receptor beta chains given below trace back to one sample, sequenced in a study of a mutant IDH1 vaccine in newly diagnosed glioma. Time point here: week 11, during vaccination. A 20-mer mutant IDH1 peptide at 300 ug was injected subcutaneously with topical imiquimod. What these receptors recognize is not known. Sequencing used immunoSEQ multiplex PCR; TCRdb keeps in-frame clones, though not all of them. The repertoire consists of over 55,000 clones, with 84% occurring once and the leading ten covering 3% to 4%. The starting material was PBMCs, obtained from a glioma patient whose treatment included an IDH1 peptide vaccine. These receptors originate from a man aged 30 to 39 with glioma.

CDR3 sequence: CASSRGRECTGELFF. The DNA for the CDR3 is TGTGCCAGCAGCCGTGGACGGGAGTGCACCGGGGAGCTGTTTTTT. This chain links TRBV21-1 with TRBJ2-2; TRBD2 reflects the table's D call only, with no check against the DNA. TRBV21-1 is annotated as a pseudogene. The CDR3 contains 15 residues.

The genes are TRBV4-2 and TRBJ2-7, with D unclear. Germline V gene sequence: CDR1 LGHNA, CDR2 YNFKEQ. V was shortened by 4 bases and J by 2 bases, with 15 bases between the two germline ends. This CDR3 region has 15 residues. The chain's CDR3 is CASSPDSVWTYEQYF. The CDR3 DNA follows: TGTGCCAGCAGCCCGGATTCAGTGTGGACCTACGAGCAGTACTTC.

V gene TRBV7-2 combines with J gene TRBJ2-7; 7 bases are a match to TRBD1. Germline loops: CDR1 SGHTA, CDR2 FQGNSA. The V gene end was trimmed by 5 bases and the J gene end by 3 bases; junction bases not matched to a gene: 13. The CDR3 has 16 residues. The CDR3 bases are TGTGCCAGCAGCCCCTTAAGGAGACAGGGAATCTACGAGCAGTACTTC. It specifies CASSPLRRQGIYEQYF.

The rearrangement joins TRBV5-8 to TRBJ2-2; 10 bases agree with TRBD2. The CDR3 extends over 17 amino acids. Losses at the gene ends were 2 bases for V and 3 bases for J; bases not matched to a gene: 7. The germline V gene has CDR1 SGHTS and CDR2 YDEGEE. The DNA for the CDR3 is TGTGCCAGCAGCTTCCCCCTAGCGGGGGCTGACACCGGGGAGCTGTTTTTT. Its translation is CASSFPLAGADTGELFF.

The chain couples TRBV7-9 to TRBJ1-6, with TRBD1 as a possible D gene (5 bases). CDR3 length: 13 residues. Germline V lookup: CDR1 SEHNR, CDR2 FQNEAQ (reference sequence). Trimming left V 6 bases short and J 10 bases short, with 13 bases between. The CDR3 DNA reads as TGTGCCAGCAGGACTCCCGGGGACTCACCCCTCCACTTT. Residues: CASRTPGDSPLHF.

The chain couples TRBV10-3 to TRBJ1-2, with 9 bases that match TRBD1. The germline gives CDR1 ENHRY, CDR2 SYGVKD. The CDR3 has 16 amino acids. Trimming cost V 6 bases and J 4 bases; bases outside gene matches: 12. CDR3 sequence: CAISDSGQGPIYGYTF. The CDR3 DNA reads as TGTGCCATCAGCGATTCCGGACAGGGGCCTATCTATGGCTACACCTTC.

This chain joins TRBV5-1 and TRBJ2-2; the D is unclear. Germline V CDR1 and CDR2: SGHRS, YFSETQ. Trimming shortened V by 0 bases and J by 2 bases, and 8 bases separated the two germline ends. CDR3 length: 15 amino acids. The CDR3 region is CASSLVPSNTGELFF. The CDR3 DNA is TGCGCCAGCAGCTTGGTCCCCAGCAACACCGGGGAGCTGTTTTTT. Complete variable domain (other parts from reference TRBV5-1 and TRBJ2-2): KAGVTQTPRYLIKTRGQQVTLSCSPISGHRSVSWYQQTPGQGLQFLFEYFSETQRNKGNFPGRFSGRQFSNSRSEMNVSTLELGDSALYLCASSLVPSNTGELFFGEGSRLTVL.

This chain links TRBV5-1 with TRBJ2-2; D uncertain. CDR1 is SGHRS, CDR2 YFSETQ, per germline. This CDR3 is built from 14 residues. V was shortened by 5 bases and J by 0 bases, with 8 bases between the two germline ends. CDR3 amino acids: CASSPQSNTGELFF. The CDR3 DNA reads as TGCGCCAGCAGTCCACAATCGAACACCGGGGAGCTGTTTTTT.

V usage is TRBV7-9 and J usage is TRBJ2-7; 10 bases align to TRBD1. CDR3 length: 14 amino acids. CDR1 and CDR2 from the germline V gene are SEHNR and FQNEAQ (reference sequence). The ends lost 5 bases at V and 7 bases at J; junction bases unmatched: 8. CDR3 loop: CASSDRGRLEEQYF. The CDR3 DNA follows: TGTGCCAGCAGCGACAGGGGGCGCCTGGAAGAGCAGTACTTC.

The genes are TRBV29-1 and TRBJ2-3; D ambiguous. V shed 3 bases and J shed 1 base, with 5 bases lying between them. The CDR3 extends over 12 amino acids. Germline CDR1 and CDR2: SQVTM and ANQGSEA. CDR3 coding DNA: TGCAGCGTTGAGAGAGGCACAGATACGCAGTATTTT. Translated, it gives CSVERGTDTQYF.

V gene TRBV7-8 combines with J gene TRBJ2-1; D is uncertain. V lost 4 bases and J 6 bases, leaving 13 bases between the germline ends. The length of the CDR3 is 14 residues. Germline V gives CDR1 SGHVS, CDR2 FQNEAQ. CDR3 nucleotides: TGTGCCAGCAGCTCCTGGGTATTAGTCAATGAGCAGTTCTTC. Translating gives CASSSWVLVNEQFF.

This clone was seen more than once but under ten times. The same CDR3 is also encoded by other DNA sequences in this sample. This chain uses TRBV7-3 with TRBJ1-1; 8 nucleotides agree with TRBD1. Germline CDR1 and CDR2: SGHTA and FQGTGA. This CDR3 spans 14 amino acids. V lost 3 bases and J lost 3; bases outside the gene matches: 3. The CDR3 sequence is CASSLTGADTEAFF. The CDR3, as DNA: TGTGCCAGCAGCTTGACAGGGGCTGACACTGAAGCTTTCTTT.

V is TRBV4-2 and J is TRBJ1-2; no firm D call. Germline V gene data show CDR1 as LGHNA and CDR2 as YNFKEQ. The CDR3 extends over 13 amino acids. Trimming shortened V by 3 bases and J by 7 bases, and 12 bases separated the two germline ends. As DNA, the CDR3 is TGTGCCAGCAGCCAGGAACCCTTGGGTGGCTACACCTTC. Its protein product is CASSQEPLGGYTF.

The gene calls are TRBV2 and TRBJ1-5; 7 bases agree with TRBD1. Germline CDR1 is SNHLY and CDR2 is FYNNEI. The length of the CDR3 is 14 residues. V trimming: 3 bases; J trimming: 4 bases; junction bases outside the gene matches: 3. This CDR3 reads CASSDGTENQPQHF. The CDR3 DNA follows: TGTGCCAGCAGTGATGGGACAGAGAATCAGCCCCAGCATTTT.

This clone was found a few times. The sample carries other DNA sequences with the same CDR3. The chain is built from TRBV27 and TRBJ2-3; 7 bases agree with TRBD2. From germline, CDR1 is MNHEY and CDR2 SMNVEV (reference sequence). The length of the CDR3 is 15 residues. The ends lost 3 bases at V and 0 bases at J; junction bases unmatched: 3. The CDR3 reads CASSLASGSTDTQYF. The CDR3 nucleotides are TGTGCCAGCAGTTTGGCTAGCGGTAGCACAGATACGCAGTATTTT.

This sequence joins TRBV27 and TRBJ2-2; 8 bases agree with TRBD1. The germline gives CDR1 MNHEY, CDR2 SMNVEV (reference sequence). Unmatched junction bases numbered 5, after V lost 5 bases and J lost 0 bases. The CDR3 has 16 residues. For the CDR3, the DNA is TGTGCCAGCAGTCGACAGGGGACATCGAACACCGGGGAGCTGTTTTTT. It yields the protein CASSRQGTSNTGELFF.

The rearrangement uses TRBV6-1 and TRBJ2-7; 10 bases match TRBD2. The CDR3 has 15 residues. The V gene's germline CDR1 is MNHNS and CDR2 SASEGT. Trimming at V came to 7 bases and at J to 0 bases, leaving 6 bases not matched to a gene. CDR3: CASTLGLADSYEQYF. The CDR3, as DNA: TGTGCCAGCACCCTCGGACTAGCGGACTCCTACGAGCAGTACTTC.